Following are 10 T cell receptor beta chains from one sample sequenced in a study of shared clonotypes between healthy human individuals. Sequencing used immunoSEQ multiplex PCR; TCRdb keeps in-frame clones, though not all of them. This sample has about 2.4 million clones, with 80% to 95% found just once. Source material: naive CD4+ T cells from PBMCs. As for subset: CD45RA+ positively selected. These receptors originate from a man aged 18 to 29 in good health. Some clones in this sample may be carry-over from other donors' samples.

V usage is TRBV7-9 and J usage is TRBJ2-5, with 10 nucleotides matching TRBD1. CDR3 length: 15 residues. Germline trimming cut 1 base from V and 2 bases from J; bases unmatched to any gene: 1. Germline loops: CDR1 SEHNR, CDR2 FQNEAQ (reference sequence). CDR3 residues: CASSLEGQGQETQYF. The CDR3 region has the DNA TGTGCCAGCAGCTTAGAGGGACAGGGGCAAGAGACCCAGTACTTC.

The CDR3 loop is CASSQDPGLATDTQYF. CDR3 nucleotides: TGTGCCAGCAGCCAAGATCCCGGGTTAGCGACAGATACGCAGTATTTT. This chain links TRBV4-2 with TRBJ2-3; TRBD2 is a possible D gene (5 bases). The CDR3 length is 16 residues. Trimming left V 0 bases short and J 3 bases short, with 13 bases between. Germline CDR1 LGHNA, CDR2 YNFKEQ.

This sequence joins TRBV5-1 and TRBJ1-2; D is unresolved. CDR1 and CDR2 (germline): SGHRS, YFSETQ. This CDR3 comprises 16 residues. V was clipped by 5 bases and J by 3 bases, with 20 bases between them. CDR3 sequence reads: CASSHRPYSVDYGYTF. The CDR3 coding sequence is TGCGCCAGCAGTCACAGACCCTATTCTGTGGACTATGGCTACACCTTC.

This chain connects TRBV4-1 to TRBJ2-1, with a tentative D call TRBD2 (7 bases). CDR1 is MGHRA, CDR2 YSYEKL, per germline. Trimming took off 4 bases at V and 7 bases at J, with 20 bases between the two ends. The CDR3 sequence is 16 residues long. The CDR3, as DNA: TGCGCCAGCAGCCGGGGGGGGCGCTGGGGTCGGAATGAGCAGTTCTTC. This gives the protein CASSRGGRWGRNEQFF.

The chain employs TRBV4-1 and TRBJ1-4; tentative D call: TRBD1 (6 bases). This CDR3 spans 19 amino acids. The V and J ends lost 2 bases and 6 bases respectively, with 25 bases between them. Germline V CDR1 and CDR2: MGHRA, YSYEKL. CDR3 nucleotide sequence: TGCGCCAGCAGCCAAAGGGACATCTGGGCCTCGGCGGGGGATGAAAAACTGTTTTTT. Amino acid sequence: CASSQRDIWASAGDEKLFF.

The J gene is TRBJ2-1, the V gene TRBV5-1, with 8 positions matching TRBD2. Trimming took 7 bases from V and 7 from J; bases not matched to a gene: 7. The length of the CDR3 is 13 residues. The germline CDR1 and CDR2 sequences are SGHRS and YFSETQ. The CDR3 region is CASGSGRENEQFF. The DNA of the CDR3 is TGCGCCAGCGGAAGCGGGAGAGAGAATGAGCAGTTCTTC. Based on the CDR3 plus reference TRBV5-1 and TRBJ2-1, the full variable domain is KAGVTQTPRYLIKTRGQQVTLSCSPISGHRSVSWYQQTPGQGLQFLFEYFSETQRNKGNFPGRFSGRQFSNSRSEMNVSTLELGDSALYLCASGSGRENEQFFGPGTRLTVL.

The chain recombines TRBV7-3 with TRBJ2-1, with TRBD1 matching 8 bases. With V trimmed by 2 bases and J by 9 bases, 12 bases remained unmatched. The CDR3 spans 16 residues. CDR1 and CDR2 from the germline V gene are SGHTA and FQGTGA. The CDR3 is CASSLAPTGAGSEQFF. The CDR3 DNA is TGTGCCAGCAGCTTAGCGCCGACAGGGGCGGGGAGTGAGCAGTTCTTC.

The gene calls are TRBV2 and TRBJ2-1; possibly TRBD2 for D (5 bases). The V gene's germline CDR1 is SNHLY and CDR2 FYNNEI. The CDR3 extends over 15 amino acids. V was shortened by 5 bases and J by 7 bases, with 18 bases between the two germline ends. Here the CDR3 reads CASSQQMGAGNEQFF. The CDR3 DNA follows: TGTGCCAGCAGTCAACAGATGGGAGCAGGTAATGAGCAGTTCTTC.

J is TRBJ1-2 and V is TRBV7-2; TRBD1 agrees at 9 bases. Germline CDR1 SGHTA, CDR2 FQGNSA. The V and J ends lost 4 bases and 6 bases, in that order; junction bases with no gene match: 12. This CDR3 spans 16 amino acids. This CDR3 reads CASSSFDPGTGNGYTF. In nucleotides, the CDR3 is TGTGCCAGCAGCTCCTTTGACCCCGGGACAGGGAATGGCTACACCTTC.

Turning to this clone: The identical CDR3 is also encoded by other nucleotide sequences in the sample. The gene calls are TRBV5-1 and TRBJ2-6; D gene ambiguous. Per the germline V gene, CDR1 is SGHRS and CDR2 is YFSETQ. The CDR3 contains 14 residues. Trimming stripped 2 bases from V and 2 bases from J, with 5 bases between. The CDR3 bases are TGCGCCAGCAGCTTCCTGACTGGGGCCAACGTCCTGACTTTC. It specifies CASSFLTGANVLTF. Variable domain in full (rest from reference TRBV5-1 and TRBJ2-6): KAGVTQTPRYLIKTRGQQVTLSCSPISGHRSVSWYQQTPGQGLQFLFEYFSETQRNKGNFPGRFSGRQFSNSRSEMNVSTLELGDSALYLCASSFLTGANVLTFGAGSRLTVL.